This T cell receptor beta chain was profiled in a study of siplizumab effects on memory and regulatory T cells. Study results and limitations: The authors mapped only a minor fraction of alloreactive clones to unstimulated subsets.

Sequencing used immunoSEQ multiplex PCR; TCRdb keeps in-frame clones, though not all of them. The table lists 120,000 or so clones, about nine tenths of them singletons. CDR3 length: 15 residues. V was cut by 0 bases and J by 5 bases, with 14 bases left in between. Germline V gene data show CDR1 as MNHEY and CDR2 as SVGAGI. In regard to this clone: Its specificity is unknown.

The material sequenced was CD4+ T cells sorted from blood. This sequence originates from a human donor in good health. The chain recombines TRBV6-5 with TRBJ2-7; TRBD2 is a possible D gene (5 bases). CDR3 protein: CASSYSMLARDEQYF. The CDR3 DNA is TGTGCCAGCAGTTACTCGATGCTAGCAAGGGACGAGCAGTACTTC.